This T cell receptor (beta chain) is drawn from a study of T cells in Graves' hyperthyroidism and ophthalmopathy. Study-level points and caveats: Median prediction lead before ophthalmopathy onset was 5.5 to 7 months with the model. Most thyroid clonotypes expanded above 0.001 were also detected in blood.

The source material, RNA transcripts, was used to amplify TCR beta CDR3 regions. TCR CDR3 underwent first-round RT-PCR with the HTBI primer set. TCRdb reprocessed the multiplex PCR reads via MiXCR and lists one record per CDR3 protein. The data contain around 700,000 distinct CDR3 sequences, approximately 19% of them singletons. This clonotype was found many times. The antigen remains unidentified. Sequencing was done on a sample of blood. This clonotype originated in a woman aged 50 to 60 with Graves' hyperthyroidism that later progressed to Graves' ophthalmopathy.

CDR3 nucleotides: TGCAGTGCTAGATCGGCGGGGTCGAACACCGGGGAGCTGTTTTTT. It specifies CSARSAGSNTGELFF. The rearrangement links TRBV20-1 to TRBJ2-2, with D maybe TRBD2 (6 bases). V dropped 2 bases and J dropped 0 bases, with 10 bases sitting between them. Per the germline V gene, CDR1 is DFQATT and CDR2 is SNEGSKA (reference sequence). This CDR3 has 15 amino acids.